This T cell receptor beta chain is drawn from a study of T cells in Graves' hyperthyroidism and ophthalmopathy. The diagnostic basis comprised clinical symptoms, serum thyroxine and TRAb, thyroid ultrasound and orbital computed tomography. Study results and caveats: Expanded thyroid clonotypes (above 0.001) were mostly also found in blood.

The CDR3 runs 12 residues. Germline V CDR1 and CDR2: DFQATT, SNEGSKA (reference sequence). Trimming shortened V by 6 bases and J by 7 bases, and 13 bases separated the two germline ends. This clonotype has a handful of counts. The antigen remains undetermined. TCR beta CDR3 regions were amplified from RNA. Primed by the HTBI set, a first-round RT-PCR was run on the TCR CDR3. MiXCR, applied by TCRdb to the multiplex PCR reads, yields one record per CDR3 protein. The sample has about 610,000 distinct CDR3 sequences, under 15% seen once. The sequence came from a woman aged 40 to 49 with Graves' ophthalmopathy. Sequences were obtained from blood. This chain uses TRBV20-1 with TRBJ1-5; the D is unclear. The CDR3 loop is CSATRSGQPQHF. The CDR3 DNA follows: TGCAGTGCAACAAGGAGTGGGCAGCCCCAGCATTTT.